This is a list of T cell receptor beta chains from one sample in a study of blood T cell repertoires in COVID-19. TCRdb's table, derived via immunoSEQ multiplex PCR, lists solely in-frame clones and lacks some. The table shows roughly 200,000 clones, with about 83% occurring only once. The sequenced sample consisted of PBMCs or T cells enriched from blood (not recorded which). Receptors were obtained from a woman aged 25 to 39 who had been exposed to COVID-19. The CDR3 runs from the conserved cysteine through the conserved F or W. Each record gives: J gene, V gene, D gene, clone size, CDR3 DNA, CDR3 protein. The D gene is left open where the match is weak. Not every row has a clone size; where given, it reads once, few, many or a size class.

j_call: TRBJ1-2; v_call: TRBV19; d_call: TRBD1; clone_size: NA; cdr3_nt: TGTGCCAGTAGTATGGATAACGGACAGGCCACGAATGGCTACACCTTC; cdr3_aa: CASSMDNGQATNGYTF
j_call: TRBJ1-3; v_call: TRBV27; d_call: NA; clone_size: NA; cdr3_nt: TGTGCCAGCACTATCAACACGGGCAGGGACTCTGGAAACACCATATATTTT; cdr3_aa: CASTINTGRDSGNTIYF
j_call: TRBJ2-7; v_call: TRBV2; d_call: NA; clone_size: NA; cdr3_nt: TGTGCCAGCAGTACCGAACAGGGAAGTATCTACGAGCAGTACTTC; cdr3_aa: CASSTEQGSIYEQYF
j_call: TRBJ2-5; v_call: TRBV7-2; d_call: NA; clone_size: NA; cdr3_nt: TGTGCCAGCAGCTTAGCGCTAACGGAAGAGACCCAGTACTTC; cdr3_aa: CASSLALTEETQYF
j_call: TRBJ2-2; v_call: TRBV9; d_call: NA; clone_size: NA; cdr3_nt: TGTGCCAGCAGCGTGAGGCAGACCCCGAACACCGGGGAGCTGTTTTTT; cdr3_aa: CASSVRQTPNTGELFF
j_call: TRBJ2-2; v_call: TRBV19; d_call: TRBD1; clone_size: NA; cdr3_nt: TGTGCCAGTAGTACCGGACAGGCCGGGGAGCTGTTTTTT; cdr3_aa: CASSTGQAGELFF
j_call: TRBJ2-7; v_call: TRBV5-1; d_call: TRBD1; clone_size: once; cdr3_nt: TGCGCCAGCCGGGACAGCTCCTACGAGCAGTACTTC; cdr3_aa: CASRDSSYEQYF
j_call: TRBJ1-5; v_call: TRBV19; d_call: NA; clone_size: NA; cdr3_nt: TGTGCCAGTAGTGACCACAGGGTCACATCGTATCAGCCCCAGCATTTT; cdr3_aa: CASSDHRVTSYQPQHF
j_call: TRBJ1-4; v_call: TRBV5-4; d_call: TRBD1; clone_size: NA; cdr3_nt: TGTGCCACCTCAATAGGACAGGGCTCAACTAATGAAAAACTGTTTTTT; cdr3_aa: CATSIGQGSTNEKLFF
j_call: TRBJ1-6; v_call: TRBV18; d_call: TRBD1; clone_size: NA; cdr3_nt: TGTGCCAGCTCCCTCGAGCGACAGGGCGGTGACCTCCACTTT; cdr3_aa: CASSLERQGGDLHF
j_call: TRBJ1-1; v_call: TRBV29-1; d_call: TRBD1; clone_size: NA; cdr3_nt: TGCAGCGTTCGGTTGACAGGGGGCCACACTGAAGCTTTCTTT; cdr3_aa: CSVRLTGGHTEAFF
j_call: TRBJ1-1; v_call: TRBV7-3; d_call: TRBD1; clone_size: NA; cdr3_nt: TGTGCCAGCAGCTTAACGTCACAGGGGGTTGCTTTCTTT; cdr3_aa: CASSLTSQGVAFF
j_call: TRBJ2-7; v_call: TRBV19; d_call: TRBD1; clone_size: NA; cdr3_nt: TGTGCCAGTAGTAGGACAGGCGCTTACGAGCAGTACTTC; cdr3_aa: CASSRTGAYEQYF
j_call: TRBJ1-1; v_call: TRBV2; d_call: NA; clone_size: NA; cdr3_nt: TGTGCCAGCAGAGCGGGGAGCGGCACTGAAGCTTTCTTT; cdr3_aa: CASRAGSGTEAFF
j_call: TRBJ1-5; v_call: TRBV4-1; d_call: TRBD1; clone_size: NA; cdr3_nt: TGCGCCAGCAGCCAGGGACAGAGGAATCAGCCCCAGCATTTT; cdr3_aa: CASSQGQRNQPQHF
j_call: TRBJ1-2; v_call: TRBV19; d_call: TRBD1; clone_size: NA; cdr3_nt: TGTGCCAGTAGCGACAGGGTAGACTATGGCTACACCTTC; cdr3_aa: CASSDRVDYGYTF
j_call: TRBJ1-5; v_call: TRBV7-6; d_call: NA; clone_size: NA; cdr3_nt: TGTGCCAGCAGTCTAGGAGAATCCAATCAGCCCCAGCATTTT; cdr3_aa: CASSLGESNQPQHF
j_call: TRBJ1-4; v_call: TRBV3-1/TRBV3-2; d_call: TRBD1; clone_size: NA; cdr3_nt: TGTGCCAGCAGCCCCCAGGGGGTTGAAAAACTGTTTTTT; cdr3_aa: CASSPQGVEKLFF
j_call: TRBJ1-1; v_call: TRBV6-5; d_call: NA; clone_size: NA; cdr3_nt: TGTGCCAGCATGCCCAGGGCTAGCACTGAAGCTTTCTTT; cdr3_aa: CASMPRASTEAFF
j_call: TRBJ1-4; v_call: TRBV6-5; d_call: NA; clone_size: NA; cdr3_nt: TGTGCCACCTCCCGGGCGGGTAATGAAAAACTGTTTTTT; cdr3_aa: CATSRAGNEKLFF
j_call: TRBJ1-3; v_call: TRBV28; d_call: NA; clone_size: NA; cdr3_nt: TGTGCCAGCAGCATTAGGAGAGGGTCTGGTGGAAACACCATATATTTT; cdr3_aa: CASSIRRGSGGNTIYF
j_call: TRBJ2-5; v_call: TRBV11-2; d_call: NA; clone_size: NA; cdr3_nt: TGTGCCAGCAGCCCAACACACAGGCCCATCCAAGAGACCCAGTACTTC; cdr3_aa: CASSPTHRPIQETQYF
j_call: TRBJ1-6; v_call: TRBV5-1; d_call: TRBD1; clone_size: NA; cdr3_nt: TGCGCCAGCAGCCCGGGACAGGGGGGTTCCTATAATTCACCCCTCCACTTT; cdr3_aa: CASSPGQGGSYNSPLHF
j_call: TRBJ1-1; v_call: TRBV6-5; d_call: NA; clone_size: NA; cdr3_nt: TGTGCCAGCAACATTGGGGGCGGGACTGAAGCTTTCTTT; cdr3_aa: CASNIGGGTEAFF
j_call: TRBJ2-5; v_call: TRBV27; d_call: TRBD1; clone_size: NA; cdr3_nt: TGTGCCAGCAGTTTATTTCAGGGGGCAGGAGAGACCCAGTACTTC; cdr3_aa: CASSLFQGAGETQYF
j_call: TRBJ1-1; v_call: TRBV21-1; d_call: NA; clone_size: NA; cdr3_nt: TGTGCCAGCAGCAAAGGGAGGCACAGGGGAGCCTATATCCGGCACACTGAAGCTTTCTTT; cdr3_aa: CASSKGRHRGAYIRHTEAFF
j_call: TRBJ1-1; v_call: TRBV9; d_call: NA; clone_size: once; cdr3_nt: TGTGCCAGCAGCGTAGAGGGGCAGGGATGGACTGAAGCTTTCTTT; cdr3_aa: CASSVEGQGWTEAFF
j_call: TRBJ2-1; v_call: TRBV5-6; d_call: NA; clone_size: NA; cdr3_nt: TGTGCCAGCAGCTTGGGCAGGGTAGCTGAGCAGTTCTTC; cdr3_aa: CASSLGRVAEQFF
j_call: TRBJ1-3; v_call: TRBV12-3/TRBV12-4; d_call: TRBD1; clone_size: NA; cdr3_nt: TGTGCCAGCAGAGACAGGGGGTGGAACACCATATATTTT; cdr3_aa: CASRDRGWNTIYF
j_call: TRBJ1-3; v_call: TRBV6-5; d_call: NA; clone_size: NA; cdr3_nt: TGTGCCAGCACCGACATTGACTCTGGAAACACCATATATTTT; cdr3_aa: CASTDIDSGNTIYF
j_call: TRBJ2-1; v_call: TRBV2; d_call: NA; clone_size: NA; cdr3_nt: TGTGCCAGCAGTAGCGGCGGTCAGCAGTTCTTC; cdr3_aa: CASSSGGQQFF
j_call: TRBJ1-2; v_call: TRBV27; d_call: TRBD1; clone_size: NA; cdr3_nt: TGTGCCAGCAGTTTATTGGGGACAGGGGACTATGGCTACACCTTC; cdr3_aa: CASSLLGTGDYGYTF
j_call: TRBJ2-6; v_call: TRBV19; d_call: NA; clone_size: NA; cdr3_nt: TGTGCCAGTACCACGAGTTGGTCCTCTGGGGCCAACGTCCTGACTTTC; cdr3_aa: CASTTSWSSGANVLTF
j_call: TRBJ2-2; v_call: TRBV7-7; d_call: NA; clone_size: NA; cdr3_nt: TGTGCTAGCAGCCCAAAGGGGGACAACCGGAACACCGGGGAGCTGTTTTTT; cdr3_aa: CASSPKGDNRNTGELFF
j_call: TRBJ2-3; v_call: TRBV9; d_call: TRBD1; clone_size: NA; cdr3_nt: TGTGCCAGCAGCAAGGGGGCCTTTAGCACAGATACGCAGTATTTT; cdr3_aa: CASSKGAFSTDTQYF
j_call: TRBJ1-5; v_call: TRBV4-1; d_call: NA; clone_size: NA; cdr3_nt: TGCGCCAGCAGCCAAGACCCCACTCTTCAGCCCCAGCATTTT; cdr3_aa: CASSQDPTLQPQHF
j_call: TRBJ1-2; v_call: TRBV29-1; d_call: NA; clone_size: NA; cdr3_nt: TGCAGCGTTCCAGGCGCTAACTATGGCTACACCTTC; cdr3_aa: CSVPGANYGYTF
j_call: TRBJ2-1; v_call: TRBV12-3/TRBV12-4; d_call: NA; clone_size: NA; cdr3_nt: TGTGCCGGTGCTGAGGACTACTACAATGAGCAGTTCTTC; cdr3_aa: CAGAEDYYNEQFF
j_call: TRBJ2-2; v_call: TRBV18; d_call: NA; clone_size: NA; cdr3_nt: TGTGCCAGCTCAACCAGCCGGGGGACGACCGGGGAGCTGTTTTTT; cdr3_aa: CASSTSRGTTGELFF
j_call: TRBJ1-1; v_call: TRBV5-4; d_call: NA; clone_size: NA; cdr3_nt: TGTGCCAGCAGCTTGGGTATTAAAACAGGGCGGATGAACACTGAAGCTTTCTTT; cdr3_aa: CASSLGIKTGRMNTEAFF
j_call: TRBJ2-2; v_call: TRBV3-1/TRBV3-2; d_call: TRBD1; clone_size: NA; cdr3_nt: TGTGCCAGCAGCCCACAGGGGACCCTCCGCGGGGAGCTGTTTTTT; cdr3_aa: CASSPQGTLRGELFF
j_call: TRBJ2-7; v_call: TRBV7-2; d_call: NA; clone_size: NA; cdr3_nt: TGTGCCAGCAGCTTCGGGGGTTTCTACGAGCAGTACTTC; cdr3_aa: CASSFGGFYEQYF
j_call: TRBJ1-1; v_call: TRBV11-2; d_call: NA; clone_size: NA; cdr3_nt: TGTGCCAGCAGCTTCGGCAGGTACACTGAAGCTTTCTTT; cdr3_aa: CASSFGRYTEAFF
j_call: TRBJ2-5; v_call: TRBV7-6; d_call: TRBD2; clone_size: once; cdr3_nt: TGTGCCAGCAGCTCCTTTAGCGGGGGCCAAGAGACCCAGTACTTC; cdr3_aa: CASSSFSGGQETQYF
j_call: TRBJ2-1; v_call: TRBV11-2; d_call: TRBD2; clone_size: once; cdr3_nt: TGTGCCAGCAGCTTAGATCCCGGACTAGCGGGGGGGAAGAGGAATGAGCAGTTCTTC; cdr3_aa: CASSLDPGLAGGKRNEQFF
j_call: TRBJ1-1; v_call: TRBV10-1; d_call: NA; clone_size: NA; cdr3_nt: TGCACCAGCAGTGAGACTTTGTGGACTGAAGCTTTCTTT; cdr3_aa: CTSSETLWTEAFF
j_call: TRBJ2-7; v_call: TRBV30; d_call: TRBD2; clone_size: few; cdr3_nt: TGTGCCTGGAGGCAGCTAGCGGATTACTACGAGCAGTACTTC; cdr3_aa: CAWRQLADYYEQYF
j_call: TRBJ1-1; v_call: TRBV18; d_call: NA; clone_size: NA; cdr3_nt: TGTGCCAGCTCACCAAACAGGGACACTGAAGCTTTCTTT; cdr3_aa: CASSPNRDTEAFF
j_call: TRBJ2-2; v_call: TRBV9; d_call: NA; clone_size: NA; cdr3_nt: TGTGCCAGCAGCGTAGGGCGGGGGCCGAACACCGGGGAGCTGTTTTTT; cdr3_aa: CASSVGRGPNTGELFF
j_call: TRBJ1-4; v_call: TRBV27; d_call: NA; clone_size: once; cdr3_nt: TGTGCCAGCAGTCCACAGTGGGCAACTAATGAAAAACTGTTTTTT; cdr3_aa: CASSPQWATNEKLFF
j_call: TRBJ2-7; v_call: TRBV4-1; d_call: TRBD2; clone_size: NA; cdr3_nt: TGCGCCAGCAGCCCCGTTCTAGCGGGGGGGCAAGAGCAGTACTTC; cdr3_aa: CASSPVLAGGQEQYF
j_call: TRBJ2-7; v_call: TRBV6-6; d_call: TRBD1; clone_size: once; cdr3_nt: TGTGCCAGCATGATGACAGGGGGCTACGAGCAGTACTTC; cdr3_aa: CASMMTGGYEQYF
j_call: TRBJ1-2; v_call: TRBV2; d_call: TRBD1; clone_size: few; cdr3_nt: TGTGCCAGCACCCTGACAGGGAATGGCTACACCTTC; cdr3_aa: CASTLTGNGYTF